The present T cell receptor (beta chain) was sequenced within a study of blood T cell repertoires in COVID-19. The wider study: Samples taken during acute and convalescent COVID-19 were collected in the United States, Italy and Spain. Sources were T cells, B-cell-depleted T cells, or PBMCs; the material itself was cDNA or gDNA.

The germline V and J ends were trimmed by 4 bases and 0 bases, with 16 bases remaining between them. The germline gives CDR1 SGHRS, CDR2 YFSETQ. This CDR3 region has 16 residues. Sequencing used immunoSEQ multiplex PCR; TCRdb keeps in-frame clones, though not all of them. The top ten hold roughly 0.92% of the sample, which has about 480,000 clones, approximately 89% seen once. Seattle cases were enrolled at active infection and followed longitudinally. The sequencing sample was made of peripheral blood. This rearrangement joins TRBV5-1 to TRBJ2-5, with D possibly being TRBD1 (6 bases). The TCR originated in a man aged 18 to 29 with COVID-19, enrolled during active disease. This CDR3 is CASSGEQGWYQETQYF. CDR3 DNA: TGCGCCAGCAGCGGTGAGCAGGGGTGGTACCAAGAGACCCAGTACTTC.